The clone carrying this T cell receptor (beta chain) appeared once. This specimen belongs to a study of control samples from healthy donors and cancer patients. The CDR3 is 13 residues long. Between the trimmed V and J ends, which lost 3 bases and 3 bases, there was a span of 9 bases. The V gene's germline CDR1 is SGHAT and CDR2 FQDESV (reference sequence). The assay was immunoSEQ multiplex PCR, and TCRdb's table has in-frame clones only and misses some. The table includes 100,000 or so clones, 90% to 95% detected once. The sample comprised blood. V and J are TRBV11-1 and TRBJ2-7; no reliable D call. This receptor was obtained from a woman under 30 in good health. CDR3: CASSLVKGYEQYF. The CDR3 DNA reads as TGTGCCAGCAGCTTGGTGAAGGGCTACGAGCAGTACTTC. Full variable domain (rest looked up from reference TRBV11-1 and TRBJ2-7): EAEVAQSPRYKITEKSQAVAFWCDPISGHATLYWYRQILGQGPELLVQFQDESVVDDSQLPKDRFSAERLKGVDSTLKIQPAELGDSAMYLCASSLVKGYEQYFGPGTRLTVT.